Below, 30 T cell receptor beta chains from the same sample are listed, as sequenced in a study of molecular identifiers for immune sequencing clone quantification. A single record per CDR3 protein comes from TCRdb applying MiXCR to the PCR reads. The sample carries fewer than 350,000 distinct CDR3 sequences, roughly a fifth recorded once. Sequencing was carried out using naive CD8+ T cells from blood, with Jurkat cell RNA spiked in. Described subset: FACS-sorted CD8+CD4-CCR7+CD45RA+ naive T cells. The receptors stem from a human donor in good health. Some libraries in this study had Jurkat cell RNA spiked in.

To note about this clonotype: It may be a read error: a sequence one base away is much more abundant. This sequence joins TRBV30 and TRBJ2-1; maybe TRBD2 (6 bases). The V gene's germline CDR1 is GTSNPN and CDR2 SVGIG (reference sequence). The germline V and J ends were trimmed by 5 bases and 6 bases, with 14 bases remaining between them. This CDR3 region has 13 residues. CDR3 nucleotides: TGTGCCTGGGGTCTAGGGAGGATCAATGAGCAGTTCTTC. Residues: CAWGLGRINEQFF.

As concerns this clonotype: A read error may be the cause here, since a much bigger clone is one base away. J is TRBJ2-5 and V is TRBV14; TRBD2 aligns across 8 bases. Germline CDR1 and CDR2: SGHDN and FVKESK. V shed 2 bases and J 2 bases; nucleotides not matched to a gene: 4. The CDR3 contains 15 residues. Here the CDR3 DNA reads TGTGCCAGCAGCCAATGGGCGGGAGGTCAAGAGACCCAGTACTTC. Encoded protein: CASSQWAGGQETQYF.

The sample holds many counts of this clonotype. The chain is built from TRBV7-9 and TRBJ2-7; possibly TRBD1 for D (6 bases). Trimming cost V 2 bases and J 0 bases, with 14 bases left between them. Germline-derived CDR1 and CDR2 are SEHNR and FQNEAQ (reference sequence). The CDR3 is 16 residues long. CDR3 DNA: TGTGCCAGCAGCTTATCGGCAGGGGCGAGCTCCTACGAGCAGTACTTC. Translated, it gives CASSLSAGASSYEQYF.

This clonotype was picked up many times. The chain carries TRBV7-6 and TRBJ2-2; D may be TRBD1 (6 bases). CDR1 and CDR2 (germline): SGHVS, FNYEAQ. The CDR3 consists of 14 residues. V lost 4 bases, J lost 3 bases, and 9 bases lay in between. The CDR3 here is CASSSGHHTGELFF. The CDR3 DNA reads TGTGCCAGCAGCTCGGGACACCACACCGGGGAGCTGTTTTTT.

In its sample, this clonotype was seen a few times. The CDR3 protein is CASSFSGTAPGGYTF. The CDR3 nucleotides are TGTGCCAGCAGTTTTTCCGGGACGGCTCCTGGCGGCTACACCTTC. This sequence joins TRBV6-5 and TRBJ1-2, with a tentative D call TRBD1 (5 bases). The V gene lost 4 bases and the J gene lost 8 bases, with 20 bases spanning the gap. Germline CDR1 reads MNHEY; CDR2 reads SVGAGI. The CDR3 has 15 amino acids.

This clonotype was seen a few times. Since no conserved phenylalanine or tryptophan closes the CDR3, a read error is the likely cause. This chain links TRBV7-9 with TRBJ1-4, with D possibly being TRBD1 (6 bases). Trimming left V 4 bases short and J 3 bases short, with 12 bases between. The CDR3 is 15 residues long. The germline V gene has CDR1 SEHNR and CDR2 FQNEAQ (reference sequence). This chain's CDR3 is CASSSSTGPNEKLFL. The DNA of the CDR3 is TGTGCCAGCAGCTCATCGACAGGCCCTAATGAAAAACTGTTTTTA.

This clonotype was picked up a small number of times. The CDR3 DNA follows: TGTGCCAGCAGTTTGGGGATGGGCAATCAGCCCCAGCATTTT. This codes for CASSLGMGNQPQHF. This chain links TRBV27 with TRBJ1-5, with D hard to call. The CDR3 is made up of 14 amino acids. CDR1 is MNHEY and CDR2 is SMNVEV in the germline V gene (reference sequence). Trimming stripped 3 bases from V and 2 bases from J, with 8 bases between.

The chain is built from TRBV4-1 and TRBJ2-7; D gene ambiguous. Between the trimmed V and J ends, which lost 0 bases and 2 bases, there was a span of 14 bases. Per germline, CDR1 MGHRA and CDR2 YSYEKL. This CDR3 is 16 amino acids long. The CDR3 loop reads CASSQDRMSSTYEQYF. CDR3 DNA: TGCGCCAGCAGCCAAGATCGTATGAGCAGCACCTACGAGCAGTACTTC.

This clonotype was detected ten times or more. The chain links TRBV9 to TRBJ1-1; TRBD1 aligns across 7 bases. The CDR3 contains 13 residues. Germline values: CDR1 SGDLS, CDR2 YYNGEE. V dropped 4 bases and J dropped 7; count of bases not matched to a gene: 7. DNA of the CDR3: TGTGCCAGCAGCCCAGGGGGGGGCGGTGAAGCTTTCTTT. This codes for CASSPGGGGEAFF.

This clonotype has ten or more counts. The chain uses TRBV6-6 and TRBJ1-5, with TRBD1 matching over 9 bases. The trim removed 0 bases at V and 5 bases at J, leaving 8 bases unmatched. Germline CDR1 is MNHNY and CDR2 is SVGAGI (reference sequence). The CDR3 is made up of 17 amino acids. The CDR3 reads CASSYSTGGYIHQPQHF. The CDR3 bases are TGTGCCAGCAGTTACTCGACAGGGGGGTACATTCATCAGCCCCAGCATTTT.

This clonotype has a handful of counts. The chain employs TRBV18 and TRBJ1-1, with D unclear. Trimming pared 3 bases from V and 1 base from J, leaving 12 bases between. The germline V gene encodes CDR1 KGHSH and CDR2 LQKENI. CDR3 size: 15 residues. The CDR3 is CASSPPGLQNTEAFF. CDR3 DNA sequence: TGTGCCAGCTCACCCCCGGGTCTACAGAACACTGAAGCTTTCTTT.

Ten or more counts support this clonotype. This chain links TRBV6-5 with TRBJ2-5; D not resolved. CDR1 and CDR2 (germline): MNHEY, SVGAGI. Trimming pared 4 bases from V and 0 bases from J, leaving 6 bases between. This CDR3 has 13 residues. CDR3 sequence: CASSLWNQETQYF. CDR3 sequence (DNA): TGTGCCAGCAGTTTGTGGAACCAAGAGACCCAGTACTTC.

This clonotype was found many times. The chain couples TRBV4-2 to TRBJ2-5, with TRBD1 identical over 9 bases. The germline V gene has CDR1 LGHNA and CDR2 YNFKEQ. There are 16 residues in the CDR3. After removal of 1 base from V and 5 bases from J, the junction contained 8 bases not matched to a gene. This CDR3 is CASSQVSGTGYETQYF. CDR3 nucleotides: TGTGCCAGCAGCCAAGTGTCCGGGACAGGGTATGAGACCCAGTACTTC.

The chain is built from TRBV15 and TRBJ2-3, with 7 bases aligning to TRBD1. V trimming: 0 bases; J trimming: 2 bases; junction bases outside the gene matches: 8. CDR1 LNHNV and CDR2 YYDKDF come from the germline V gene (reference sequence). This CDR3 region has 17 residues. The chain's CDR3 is CATSRDLGQGVTDTQYF. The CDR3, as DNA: TGTGCCACCAGCAGAGATCTGGGGCAGGGGGTCACAGATACGCAGTATTTT.

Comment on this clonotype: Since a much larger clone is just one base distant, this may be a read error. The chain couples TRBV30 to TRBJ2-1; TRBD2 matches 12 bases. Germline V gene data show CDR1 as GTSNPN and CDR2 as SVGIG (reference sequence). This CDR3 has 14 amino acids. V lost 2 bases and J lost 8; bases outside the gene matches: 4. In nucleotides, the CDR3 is TGTGCCTGGAGTCTGGCTAGCGGGGGGGATGAGCAGTTCTTC. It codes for CAWSLASGGDEQFF.

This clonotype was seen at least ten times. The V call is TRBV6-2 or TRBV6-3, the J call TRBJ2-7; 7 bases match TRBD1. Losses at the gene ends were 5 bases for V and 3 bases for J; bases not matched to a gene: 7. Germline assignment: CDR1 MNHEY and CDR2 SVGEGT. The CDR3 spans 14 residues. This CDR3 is CASSTDRDDYEQYF. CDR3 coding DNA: TGTGCCAGCAGTACCGACAGGGACGACTACGAGCAGTACTTC.

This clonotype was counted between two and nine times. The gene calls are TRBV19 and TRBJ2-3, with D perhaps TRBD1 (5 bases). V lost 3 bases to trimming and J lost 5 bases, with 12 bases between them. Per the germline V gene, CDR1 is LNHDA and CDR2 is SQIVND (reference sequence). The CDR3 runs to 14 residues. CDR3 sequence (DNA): TGTGCCAGTAGTATTAAGGGGCTTGAAGATACGCAGTATTTT. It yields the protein CASSIKGLEDTQYF.

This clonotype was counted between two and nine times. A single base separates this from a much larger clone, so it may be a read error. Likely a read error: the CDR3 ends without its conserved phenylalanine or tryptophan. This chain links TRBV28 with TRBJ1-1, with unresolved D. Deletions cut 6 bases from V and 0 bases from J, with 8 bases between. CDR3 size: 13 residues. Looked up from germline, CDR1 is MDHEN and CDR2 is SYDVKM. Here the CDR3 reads CASRPTMNTEAFL. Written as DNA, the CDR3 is TGTGCCAGCAGACCGACCATGAACACTGAAGCTTTCCTT.

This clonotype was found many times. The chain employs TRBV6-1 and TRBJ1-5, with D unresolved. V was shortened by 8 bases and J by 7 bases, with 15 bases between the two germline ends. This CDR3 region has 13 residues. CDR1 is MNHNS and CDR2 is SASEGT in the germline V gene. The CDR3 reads CASRFQSGQPQHF. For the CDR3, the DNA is TGTGCCAGCCGTTTCCAAAGTGGCCAGCCCCAGCATTTT.

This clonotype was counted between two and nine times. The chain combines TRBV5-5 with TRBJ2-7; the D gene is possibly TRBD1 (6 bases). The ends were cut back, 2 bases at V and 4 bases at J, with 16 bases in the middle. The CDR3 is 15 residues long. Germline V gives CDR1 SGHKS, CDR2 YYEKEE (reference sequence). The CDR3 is CASSLEGQAFYEQYF. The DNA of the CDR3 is TGTGCCAGCAGCTTAGAGGGACAAGCTTTTTACGAGCAGTACTTC.

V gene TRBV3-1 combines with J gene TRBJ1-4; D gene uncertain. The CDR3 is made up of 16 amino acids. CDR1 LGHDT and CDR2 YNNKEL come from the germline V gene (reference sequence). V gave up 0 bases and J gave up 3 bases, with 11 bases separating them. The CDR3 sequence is CASSQDGKVANEKLFF. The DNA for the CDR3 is TGTGCCAGCAGCCAAGATGGTAAGGTGGCTAATGAAAAACTGTTTTTT. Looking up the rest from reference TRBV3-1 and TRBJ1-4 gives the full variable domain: DTAVSQTPKYLVTQMGNDKSIKCEQNLGHDTMYWYKQDSKKFLKIMFSYNNKELIINETVPNRFSPKSPDKAHLNLHINSLELGDSAVYFCASSQDGKVANEKLFFGSGTQLSVL.

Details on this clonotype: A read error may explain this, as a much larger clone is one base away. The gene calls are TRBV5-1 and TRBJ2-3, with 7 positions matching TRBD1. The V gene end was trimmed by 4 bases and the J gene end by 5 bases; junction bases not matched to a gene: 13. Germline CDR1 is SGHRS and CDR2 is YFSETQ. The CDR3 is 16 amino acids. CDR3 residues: CASSPYSTGAGDTQYF. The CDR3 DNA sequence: TGCGCCAGCAGCCCCTACTCAACAGGGGCGGGAGATACGCAGTATTTT.

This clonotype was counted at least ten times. CDR3 residues: CASSQEEQVYEQYF. Here the CDR3 DNA reads TGTGCCAGCAGCCAAGAGGAACAGGTCTACGAGCAGTACTTC. The rearrangement uses TRBV4-2 and TRBJ2-7, with D perhaps TRBD1 (5 bases). Germline V gives CDR1 LGHNA, CDR2 YNFKEQ. V was cut by 0 bases and J by 3 bases, with 9 bases left in between. The length of the CDR3 is 14 residues.

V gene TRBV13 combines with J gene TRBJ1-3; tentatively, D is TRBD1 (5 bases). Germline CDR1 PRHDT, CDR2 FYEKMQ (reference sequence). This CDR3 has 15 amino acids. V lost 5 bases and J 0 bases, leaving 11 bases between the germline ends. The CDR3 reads CASSARQGSGNTIYF. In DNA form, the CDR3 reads TGTGCCAGCAGCGCCCGCCAGGGCTCTGGAAACACCATATATTTT.

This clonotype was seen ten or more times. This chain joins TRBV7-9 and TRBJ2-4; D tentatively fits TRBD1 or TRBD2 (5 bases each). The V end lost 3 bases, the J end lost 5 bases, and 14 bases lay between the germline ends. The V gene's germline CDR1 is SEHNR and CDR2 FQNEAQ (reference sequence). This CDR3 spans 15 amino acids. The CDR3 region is CASSFGRGLENIQYF. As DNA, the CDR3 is TGTGCCAGCAGCTTTGGCCGGGGCCTCGAAAACATTCAGTACTTC.

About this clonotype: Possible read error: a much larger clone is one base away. In DNA, the CDR3 is TGTGCCAGCAGCCATGAGGGACACTACTGCGAGCAGTACTTC. It yields the protein CASSHEGHYCEQYF. V usage is TRBV3-1 and J usage is TRBJ2-7, with a possible D match to TRBD1 (6 bases). Per germline, CDR1 LGHDT and CDR2 YNNKEL (reference sequence). The CDR3 has 14 residues. V lost 3 bases to trimming and J lost 6 bases, with 15 bases between them.

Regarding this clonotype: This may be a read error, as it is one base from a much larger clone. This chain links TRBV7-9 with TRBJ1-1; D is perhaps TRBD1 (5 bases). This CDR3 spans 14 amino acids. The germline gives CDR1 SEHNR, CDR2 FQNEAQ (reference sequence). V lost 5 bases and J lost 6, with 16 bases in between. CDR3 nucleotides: TGTGCCAGCAGCCGTGGATCAGGGCTGGCTGAAGCTTTCTTT. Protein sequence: CASSRGSGLAEAFF.

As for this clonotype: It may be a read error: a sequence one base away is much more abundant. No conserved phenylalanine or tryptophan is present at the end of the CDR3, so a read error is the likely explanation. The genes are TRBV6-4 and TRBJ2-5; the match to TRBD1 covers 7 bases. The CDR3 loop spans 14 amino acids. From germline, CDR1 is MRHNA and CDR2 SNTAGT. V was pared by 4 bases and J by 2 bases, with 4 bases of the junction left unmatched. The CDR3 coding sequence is TGTGCCAGCAGTGGTGACAGGGTACAAGAGACCCAGTACTCC. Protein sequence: CASSGDRVQETQYS.

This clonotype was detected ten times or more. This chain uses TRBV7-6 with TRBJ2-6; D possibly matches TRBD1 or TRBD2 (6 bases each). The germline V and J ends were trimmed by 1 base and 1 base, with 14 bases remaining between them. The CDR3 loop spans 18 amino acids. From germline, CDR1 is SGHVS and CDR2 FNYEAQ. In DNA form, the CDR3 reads TGTGCCAGCAGCTTAGAGGGGGGTGCGCTGTCTGGGGCCAACGTCCTGACTTTC. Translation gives CASSLEGGALSGANVLTF.

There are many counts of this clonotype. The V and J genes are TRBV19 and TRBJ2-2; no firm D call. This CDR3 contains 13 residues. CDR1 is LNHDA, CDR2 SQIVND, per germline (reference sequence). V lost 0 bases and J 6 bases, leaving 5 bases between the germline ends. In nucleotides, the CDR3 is TGTGCCAGTAGTATAGATTTGGCCGGGGAGCTGTTTTTT. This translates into CASSIDLAGELFF.